This T cell receptor (beta chain) emerged from a study of beta chain features in type 1 diabetes. The study, taken as a whole, reports: TCRB CDR3s were moderately but significantly shorter in Type 1 diabetes patients in all four CD4+ subsets.

The CDR3 is 14 amino acids. Germline V CDR1 and CDR2: MNHEY, SMNVEV (reference sequence). Central memory, naive, regulatory and stem cell-like memory CD4+ cells were sorted by CD45RO/CCR7/CD25/CD127/CD95/CD27. Sequencing targeted expressed TCRB transcripts, as all isolated RNA had been reverse transcribed. Here immunoSEQ multiplex PCR was the method, and the copy in TCRdb shows in-frame clones only, minus some. Of about 320,000 clones detected, 12% to 15% appear once; the ten largest clones hold approximately 6.7%. This clone was detected only a few times. Its antigen is not identified. One junction end disagrees with the germline gene, perhaps due to a read error.

This chain uses TRBV27 with TRBJ2-4, with 7 bases aligning to TRBD1. The sequence derives from a man aged 25-40 years in good health. The sequencing input was central memory CD4+ T cells from blood. The CDR3 DNA sequence: TGCGCCGTCCGGGACAGAGGAAATAGGGACATTCAGTACTTC. This encodes CAVRDRGNRDIQYF.